Below, 23 T cell receptor beta chains from the same sample are listed, as sequenced in a study of low-dose radiotherapy and immunotherapy resistance in tumors. Gene-specific TRAV and TRBV primers were used for first-strand cDNA, covering alpha and beta chains. TCRs underwent approximately 20 PCR cycles of amplification with a constant-region primer and V-primer adapter. In TCRdb, the reads were re-called with MiXCR into one record per CDR3 protein. Here the sample spans roughly 90,000 distinct CDR3 sequences, less than 25% being singletons. Time point: after trial treatment. The treatment was: LDRT plus nivolumab, ipilimumab, low-dose cyclophosphamide and aspirin (RACIN trial). The material was PBMCs, obtained after low-dose radiotherapy plus immunotherapy. These TCRs come from a female donor with ovarian cancer.

This clonotype was recorded many times. This chain connects TRBV6-2 or TRBV6-3 to TRBJ2-7, with 9 bases matching TRBD2. Losses at the gene ends were 8 bases for V and 3 bases for J; bases not matched to a gene: 8. CDR3 length: 14 residues. The germline V gene encodes CDR1 MNHEY and CDR2 SVGEGT. The CDR3 bases are TGTGCCAGCCAAGGGCTAGCGGGGCACTACGAGCAGTACTTC. Residues: CASQGLAGHYEQYF.

This clonotype was detected many times. This chain uses TRBV7-9 with TRBJ2-1, with D unclear. From germline, CDR1 is SEHNR and CDR2 FQNEAQ (reference sequence). The CDR3 consists of 17 residues. Trimming took off 5 bases at V and 0 bases at J, with 17 bases between the two ends. CDR3 DNA: TGTGCCAGCAGCCCTCACTTCCGTGAGAGCTCCTACAATGAGCAGTTCTTC. As protein: CASSPHFRESSYNEQFF.

This chain joins TRBV20-1 and TRBJ1-3; weak D call: TRBD1 (6 bases). This CDR3 region has 15 residues. Trimming pared 6 bases from V and 0 bases from J, leaving 15 bases between. CDR1 and CDR2 from the germline V gene are DFQATT and SNEGSKA (reference sequence). CDR3 coding DNA: TGCAGTGCCCAGCCACAGGGCTTCTCTGGAAACACCATATATTTT. It encodes CSAQPQGFSGNTIYF.

The table lists this clonotype with a few counts. The V call is TRBV7-6, the J call TRBJ1-6; TRBD1 might be the D (6 bases). The CDR3 is made up of 15 amino acids. CDR1 and CDR2 from the germline V gene are SGHVS and FNYEAQ. V lost 3 bases and J lost 8, with 14 bases in between. The CDR3 here is CASSLGAGVDSPLHF. Written as DNA, the CDR3 is TGTGCCAGCAGCTTGGGGGCAGGGGTTGATTCACCCCTCCACTTT.

A word on this clonotype: Given a far larger clone just one base away, this is likely a sequencing read error. V gene TRBV3-1 combines with J gene TRBJ2-4; 7 bases line up with TRBD1. The V gene's germline CDR1 is LGHDT and CDR2 YNNKEL (reference sequence). CDR3 length: 16 amino acids. CDR3 in DNA: TGTGCCAGCAGCCCCTTAGGGGGCCTAGCCAAAAACATTCAGTGCTTC. As protein: CASSPLGGLAKNIQCF. The full variable domain, its missing parts supplied by reference TRBV3-1 and TRBJ2-4, is DTAVSQTPKYLVTQMGNDKSIKCEQNLGHDTMYWYKQDSKKFLKIMFSYNNKELIINETVPNRFSPKSPDKAHLNLHINSLELGDSAVYFCASSPLGGLAKNIQCFGAGTRLSVL.

This clonotype was detected many times. The rearrangement uses TRBV7-6 and TRBJ2-5; D is perhaps TRBD2 (5 bases). CDR1 is SGHVS, CDR2 FNYEAQ, per germline. There are 13 residues in the CDR3. Trimming removed 1 base from V and 3 bases from J, with 6 bases in between. The chain's CDR3 is CASSLVGKETQYF. DNA of the CDR3: TGTGCCAGCAGCTTAGTCGGGAAAGAGACCCAGTACTTC.

This clonotype was seen many times. The chain joins TRBV7-2 to TRBJ2-4; 9 positions match TRBD2. The CDR3 loop spans 15 amino acids. V trimming: 4 bases; J trimming: 3 bases; junction bases outside the gene matches: 4. CDR1 and CDR2 (germline): SGHTA, FQGNSA. CDR3 sequence (DNA): TGTGCCAGCAGCTCTACTAGCGGGTACAAAAACATTCAGTACTTC. This sequence encodes CASSSTSGYKNIQYF.

In the case of this clonotype: This is likely an artifact of a read error, given a far larger clone one base away. The chain couples TRBV5-1 to TRBJ2-1; TRBD2 is a possible D gene (5 bases). The germline CDR1 and CDR2 sequences are SGHRS and YFSETQ. With 1 base removed from V and 10 bases from J, the gap between germline ends came to 18 bases. This CDR3 region has 15 residues. The CDR3 nucleotides read TGCGCCAGCAGCTTGATGGCGGGTGCCTCCTACGAGCAGTTCTTC. It specifies CASSLMAGASYEQFF.

Many counts were recorded for this clonotype. V gene TRBV7-2 combines with J gene TRBJ1-1; D unclear. The CDR3 spans 12 residues. CDR1 and CDR2 (germline): SGHTA, FQGNSA. Trimming removed 3 bases from V and 6 bases from J, with 8 bases in between. The CDR3 nucleotides read TGTGCCAGCAGCTTCCCCTCGCCTGAAGCTTTCTTT. The encoded protein is CASSFPSPEAFF.

The gene calls are TRBV18 and TRBJ2-3; TRBD2 matches at 15 bases. The CDR3 has 18 residues. Germline CDR1 is KGHSH and CDR2 is LQKENI. Trimming at V came to 3 bases and at J to 0 bases, leaving 4 bases not matched to a gene. CDR3 in DNA: TGTGCCAGCTCACCCACTGGACTAGCGGGAGGGAGCACAGATACGCAGTATTTT. Protein product: CASSPTGLAGGSTDTQYF. Variable domain in full (rest from reference TRBV18 and TRBJ2-3): NAGVMQNPRHLVRRRGQEARLRCSPMKGHSHVYWYRQLPEEGLKFMVYLQKENIIDESGMPKERFSAEFPKEGPSILRIQQVVRGDSAAYFCASSPTGLAGGSTDTQYFGPGTRLTVL.

V is TRBV28 and J is TRBJ2-5; perhaps D is TRBD1 or TRBD2 (5 bases each). This CDR3 comprises 15 residues. Germline V gene lookup returns CDR1 MDHEN and CDR2 SYDVKM. V was pared by 8 bases and J by 4 bases, with 20 bases between. The CDR3 region has the DNA TGTGCCAGCTCAAGCCCCAGGGCCGCGGGAGAGACCCAGTACTTC. This encodes CASSSPRAAGETQYF.

This clonotype was picked up many times. This chain connects TRBV28 to TRBJ2-7; 12 bases are a match to TRBD1. This CDR3 region has 14 residues. J was trimmed by 5 bases and V by 5 bases; bases with no gene match: 4. The germline gives CDR1 MDHEN, CDR2 SYDVKM. The CDR3 bases are TGTGCCAGCAGTACCGGGACAGGGGGCGACGAGCAGTACTTC. Residues: CASSTGTGGDEQYF.

This clonotype was seen ten or more times. The gene calls are TRBV18 and TRBJ1-1; unclear D gene. Trimming took 0 bases from V and 11 from J, leaving 25 bases between them. The CDR3 sequence is 17 residues long. Germline CDR1 is KGHSH and CDR2 is LQKENI. This CDR3 reads CASSPPVIWEQSQAAFF. The CDR3 DNA reads TGTGCCAGCTCACCACCGGTTATATGGGAGCAGTCCCAAGCGGCTTTCTTT.

This clonotype was recorded at least ten times. The CDR3, as DNA: TGTGCCACCAGCAGAGAGACAGGGTACGAGCAGTACTTC. Its protein is CATSRETGYEQYF. V gene TRBV15 combines with J gene TRBJ2-7; 7 bases are shared with TRBD1. Losses at the gene ends were 0 bases for V and 4 bases for J; bases not matched to a gene: 0. The CDR3 length is 13 residues. Germline V gives CDR1 LNHNV, CDR2 YYDKDF (reference sequence). The variable domain in full, completed from reference TRBV15 and TRBJ2-7, reads DAMVIQNPRYQVTQFGKPVTLSCSQTLNHNVMYWYQQKSSQAPKLLFHYYDKDFNNEADTPDNFQSRRPNTSFCFLDIRSPGLGDTAMYLCATSRETGYEQYFGPGTRLTVT.

This clonotype occurred many times. In DNA form, the CDR3 reads TGTGCCAGCAGCCAAGGCTACCTCGCCTCGGGCACAGATACGCAGTATTTT. It codes for CASSQGYLASGTDTQYF. The chain carries TRBV14 and TRBJ2-3; D unresolved. This CDR3 is 17 amino acids long. Germline V gene data show CDR1 as SGHDN and CDR2 as FVKESK. Trimming removed 1 base at V and 1 base at J, with 15 bases between.

This clonotype was detected many times. The junction departs from the called germline gene at one end, perhaps through a read error. V usage is TRBV6-6 and J usage is TRBJ1-1, with D perhaps matching TRBD1 (6 bases). The CDR3 runs to 14 residues. Germline V gives CDR1 MNHNY, CDR2 SVGAGI (reference sequence). This CDR3 reads CASSVGGASTEAFF. The CDR3 DNA sequence: TGCGCCAGCAGTGTGGGGGGCGCGAGCACTGAAGCTTTCTTT.

This clonotype was seen repeatedly, ten times or more. The CDR3 loop is CSARYQGRSEETQYF. In nucleotides, the CDR3 is TGCAGTGCTAGATACCAGGGAAGGTCAGAAGAGACCCAGTACTTC. This chain joins TRBV20-1 and TRBJ2-5; possible D gene TRBD1, 5 bases. From germline, CDR1 is DFQATT and CDR2 SNEGSKA (reference sequence). The CDR3 totals 15 residues. The germline V and J ends were trimmed by 2 bases and 3 bases, with 16 bases remaining between them.

This clonotype was seen ten or more times. The genes are TRBV25-1 and TRBJ2-2; 7 positions agree with TRBD1. Germline V CDR1 and CDR2: MGHDK, SYGVNS. Trimming removed 3 bases from V and 1 base from J; junction bases left unmatched: 2. This CDR3 comprises 15 residues. CDR3 sequence reads: CASSDRTGNTGELFF. In nucleotides, the CDR3 is TGTGCCAGCAGTGACAGGACAGGGAACACCGGGGAGCTGTTTTTT.

This clonotype was counted many times. This sequence joins TRBV2 and TRBJ1-1; D might be TRBD1 (6 bases). The CDR3 loop spans 12 amino acids. V lost 5 bases to trimming and J lost 8 bases, with 12 bases between them. Germline lookup yields CDR1 SNHLY and CDR2 FYNNEI. The CDR3 sequence: CASSIGGVEAFF. CDR3 DNA sequence: TGTGCCAGCAGTATAGGGGGGGTAGAAGCTTTCTTT.

The chain recombines TRBV12-3 or TRBV12-4 with TRBJ2-1, with TRBD1 identical over 11 bases. The CDR3 sequence is 15 residues long. J lost 6 bases, V lost 5 bases, and 6 bases had no gene match. The CDR3 DNA follows: TGTGCCAGCAGTGCTACTGGGACAGGGGGCAATGAGCAGTTCTTC. Residues: CASSATGTGGNEQFF.

With respect to this clonotype: A far larger clone is only one base removed, so a read error is likely. The gene calls are TRBV5-6 and TRBJ2-1; TRBD1 or TRBD2 may be the D gene (5 bases each). The end of the DNA aligns better with TRBJ2-7, so the J call may be wrong. The CDR3 runs to 13 residues. In germline, CDR1 is SGHDT, CDR2 YYEEEE. In DNA, the CDR3 is TGTGCCGGCAGCTTCCGGGACCCCTACGAGCAGTACTTC. It is translated as CAGSFRDPYEQYF.

This clonotype was detected a few times. V is TRBV5-1 and J is TRBJ2-5; no clear D. Germline loops: CDR1 SGHRS, CDR2 YFSETQ. V was trimmed by 4 bases and J by 5 bases, leaving 15 bases between them. This CDR3 is built from 14 residues. CDR3 in amino acids: CASSGNTGMETQYF. The DNA of the CDR3 is TGCGCCAGCAGCGGAAACACGGGCATGGAGACCCAGTACTTC.

This clonotype was picked up a small number of times. The CDR3 DNA reads as TGCAGCGTTGAAGATTTTCCACTAGCGGGGGGGCTTTCCTACAATGAGCAGTTCTTC. Translated, it gives CSVEDFPLAGGLSYNEQFF. This chain links TRBV29-1 with TRBJ2-1; 13 bases map to TRBD2. Germline assignment: CDR1 SQVTM and CDR2 ANQGSEA. The CDR3 is made up of 19 amino acids. Trimming removed 0 bases from V and 1 base from J; junction bases left unmatched: 9.